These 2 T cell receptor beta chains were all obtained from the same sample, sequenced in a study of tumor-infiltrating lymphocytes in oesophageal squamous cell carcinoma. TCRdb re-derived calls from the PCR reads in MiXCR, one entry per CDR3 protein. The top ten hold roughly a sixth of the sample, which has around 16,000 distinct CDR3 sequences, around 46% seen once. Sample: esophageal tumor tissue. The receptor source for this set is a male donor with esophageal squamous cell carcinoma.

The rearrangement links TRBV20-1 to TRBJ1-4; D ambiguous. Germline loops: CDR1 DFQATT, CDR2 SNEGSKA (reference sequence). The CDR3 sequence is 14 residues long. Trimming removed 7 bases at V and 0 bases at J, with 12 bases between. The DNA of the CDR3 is TGCAGTGTGGTCGTCGGCTCAACTAATGAAAAACTGTTTTTT. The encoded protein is CSVVVGSTNEKLFF.

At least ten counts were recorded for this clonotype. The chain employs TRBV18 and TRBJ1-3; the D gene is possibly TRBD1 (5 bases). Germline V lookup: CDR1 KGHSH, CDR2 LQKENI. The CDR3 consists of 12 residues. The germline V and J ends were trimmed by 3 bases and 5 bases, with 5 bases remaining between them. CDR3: CASSPGRNTIYF. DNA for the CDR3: TGTGCCAGCTCACCGGGGCGAAACACCATATATTTT.